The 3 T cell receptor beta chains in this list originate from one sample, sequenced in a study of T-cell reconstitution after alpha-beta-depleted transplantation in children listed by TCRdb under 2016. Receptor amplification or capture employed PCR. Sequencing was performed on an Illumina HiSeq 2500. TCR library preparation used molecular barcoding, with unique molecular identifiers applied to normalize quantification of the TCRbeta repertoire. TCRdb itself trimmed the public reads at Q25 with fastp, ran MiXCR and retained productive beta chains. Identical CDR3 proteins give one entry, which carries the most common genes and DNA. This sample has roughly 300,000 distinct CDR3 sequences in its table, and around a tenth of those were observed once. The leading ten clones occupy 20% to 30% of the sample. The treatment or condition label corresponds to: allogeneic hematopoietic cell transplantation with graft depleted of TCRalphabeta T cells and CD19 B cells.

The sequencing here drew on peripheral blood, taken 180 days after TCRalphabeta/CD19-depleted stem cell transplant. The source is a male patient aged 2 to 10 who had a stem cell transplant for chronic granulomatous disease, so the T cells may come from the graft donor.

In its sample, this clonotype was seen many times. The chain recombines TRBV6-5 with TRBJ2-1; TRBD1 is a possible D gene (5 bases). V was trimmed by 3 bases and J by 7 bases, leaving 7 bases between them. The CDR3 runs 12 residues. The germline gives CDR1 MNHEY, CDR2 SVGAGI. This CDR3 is CASSYQGNEQFF. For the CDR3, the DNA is TGTGCCAGCAGTTATCAGGGTAATGAGCAGTTCTTC.

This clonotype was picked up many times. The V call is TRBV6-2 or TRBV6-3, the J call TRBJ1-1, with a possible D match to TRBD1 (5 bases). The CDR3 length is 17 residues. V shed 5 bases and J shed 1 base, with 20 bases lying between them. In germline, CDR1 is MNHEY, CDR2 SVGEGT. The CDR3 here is CASSRGSVRGRNTEAFF. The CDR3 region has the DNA TGTGCCAGCAGTCGCGGTTCAGTGCGGGGACGGAACACTGAAGCTTTCTTT.

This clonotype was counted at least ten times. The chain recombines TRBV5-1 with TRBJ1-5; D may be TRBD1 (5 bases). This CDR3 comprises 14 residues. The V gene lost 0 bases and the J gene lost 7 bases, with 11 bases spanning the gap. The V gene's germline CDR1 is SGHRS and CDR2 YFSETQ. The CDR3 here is CASSLVGEGQPQHF. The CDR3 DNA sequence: TGCGCCAGCAGCTTGGTAGGGGAAGGCCAGCCCCAGCATTTT.